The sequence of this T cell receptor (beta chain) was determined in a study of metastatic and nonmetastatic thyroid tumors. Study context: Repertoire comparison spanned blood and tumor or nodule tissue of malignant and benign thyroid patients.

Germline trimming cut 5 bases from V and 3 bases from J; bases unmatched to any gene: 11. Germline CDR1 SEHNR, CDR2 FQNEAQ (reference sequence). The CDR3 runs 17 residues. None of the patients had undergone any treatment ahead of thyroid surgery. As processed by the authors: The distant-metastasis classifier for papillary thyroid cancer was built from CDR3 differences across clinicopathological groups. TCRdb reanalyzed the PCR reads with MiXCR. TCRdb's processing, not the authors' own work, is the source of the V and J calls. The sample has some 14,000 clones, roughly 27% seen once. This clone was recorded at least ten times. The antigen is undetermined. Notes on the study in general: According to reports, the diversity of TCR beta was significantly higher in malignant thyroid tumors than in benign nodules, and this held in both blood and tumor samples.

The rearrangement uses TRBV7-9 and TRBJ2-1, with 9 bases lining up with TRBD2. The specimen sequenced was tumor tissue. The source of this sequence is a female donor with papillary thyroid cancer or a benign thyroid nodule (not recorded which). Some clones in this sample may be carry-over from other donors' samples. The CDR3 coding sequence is TGTGCCAGCAGCCCTTCTCTGGCGGGGGGGGGCTACAATGAGCAGTTCTTC. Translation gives CASSPSLAGGGYNEQFF.